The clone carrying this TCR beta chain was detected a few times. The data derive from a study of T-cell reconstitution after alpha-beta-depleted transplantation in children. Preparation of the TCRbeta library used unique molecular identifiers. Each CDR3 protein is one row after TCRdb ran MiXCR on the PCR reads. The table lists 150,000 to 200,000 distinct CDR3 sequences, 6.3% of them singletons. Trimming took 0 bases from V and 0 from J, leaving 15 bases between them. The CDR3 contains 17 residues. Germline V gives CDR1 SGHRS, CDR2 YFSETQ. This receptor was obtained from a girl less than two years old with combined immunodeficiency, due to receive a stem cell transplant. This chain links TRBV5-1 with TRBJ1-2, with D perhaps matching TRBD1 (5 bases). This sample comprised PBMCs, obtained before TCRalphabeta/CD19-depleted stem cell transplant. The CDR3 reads CASSLVYRGRANYGYTF. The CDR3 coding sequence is TGCGCCAGCAGCTTGGTGTATAGGGGCAGAGCTAACTATGGCTACACCTTC.